A single sample is the source of the 20 T cell receptor beta chains below, sequenced in a study of blood T cell repertoires in COVID-19. Sequencing used immunoSEQ multiplex PCR; TCRdb keeps in-frame clones, though not all of them. The sample contains approximately 130,000 clones, over 80% of which appear only once. Sequences were obtained from peripheral blood. All receptors come from a man aged 35 to 55 with active or convalescent COVID-19.

This clone turned up a few times. This chain connects TRBV18 to TRBJ2-3; 7 bases align to TRBD2. After removal of 3 bases from V and 0 bases from J, the junction contained 0 bases not matched to a gene. The V gene's germline CDR1 is KGHSH and CDR2 LQKENI. The length of the CDR3 is 14 residues. The CDR3 DNA reads TGTGCCAGCTCACCGACTAGCAGCACAGATACGCAGTATTTT. Translating it yields CASSPTSSTDTQYF.

The gene calls are TRBV6-2 or TRBV6-3 and TRBJ2-7; D unclear. The germline gives CDR1 MNHEY, CDR2 SVGEGT. Trimming stripped 3 bases from V and 4 bases from J, with 7 bases between. There are 12 residues in the CDR3. Here the CDR3 reads CASSYPQYEQYF. CDR3 coding DNA: TGTGCCAGCAGTTATCCACAGTACGAGCAGTACTTC.

This clone came up once. This sequence joins TRBV11-2 and TRBJ2-5; the D gene is possibly TRBD1 (5 bases). Per the germline V gene, CDR1 is SGHAT and CDR2 is FQNNGV. This CDR3 has 13 amino acids. Between the trimmed V and J ends, which lost 6 bases and 5 bases, there was a span of 13 bases. This CDR3 is CASRLRQTETQYF. The CDR3 bases are TGTGCCAGCAGGTTAAGACAGACGGAGACCCAGTACTTC.

The CDR3 here is CASSQGAGIGANVLTF. DNA of the CDR3: TGTGCCAGCAGCCAAGGGGCAGGGATCGGGGCCAACGTCCTGACTTTC. This chain connects TRBV14 to TRBJ2-6; D may be TRBD1 (5 bases). Germline assignment: CDR1 SGHDN and CDR2 FVKESK. The CDR3 totals 16 residues. With 1 base removed from V and 4 bases from J, the gap between germline ends came to 11 bases. Full variable domain (remainder filled in from reference TRBV14 and TRBJ2-6): EAGVTQFPSHSVIEKGQTVTLRCDPISGHDNLYWYRRVMGKEIKFLLHFVKESKQDESGMPNNRFLAERTGGTYSTLKVQPAELEDSGVYFCASSQGAGIGANVLTFGAGSRLTVL.

This clone turned up a few times. The V gene is TRBV6-2 or TRBV6-3, the J gene TRBJ1-2; D may be TRBD1 (6 bases). The CDR3 extends over 14 amino acids. Trimming took 2 bases from V and 4 from J, leaving 11 bases between them. CDR1 is MNHEY, CDR2 SVGEGT, per germline. The CDR3 here is CASSYRGAIYGYTF. For the CDR3, the DNA is TGTGCCAGCAGTTACCGGGGGGCTATCTATGGCTACACCTTC.

This sequence joins TRBV19 and TRBJ1-6; D is possibly TRBD1 (5 bases). Germline V gene sequence: CDR1 LNHDA, CDR2 SQIVND (reference sequence). V was cut by 9 bases and J by 6 bases, with 9 bases left in between. CDR3 size: 12 residues. CDR3 residues: CASRDGNSPLHF. The CDR3 coding sequence is TGTGCCAGCAGGGATGGTAATTCACCCCTCCACTTT.

The chain combines TRBV10-2 with TRBJ2-3; 7 bases are a match to TRBD1. Germline V gene lookup returns CDR1 WSHSY and CDR2 SAAADI. This CDR3 is 14 amino acids long. V was pared by 9 bases and J by 4 bases, with 10 bases of the junction left unmatched. CDR3 DNA sequence: TGCGCCAGTAGAGAGGACAGGTCCGCAGATACGCAGTATTTT. Its translation: CASREDRSADTQYF.

This chain uses TRBV5-1 with TRBJ1-1; D gene uncertain. The germline gives CDR1 SGHRS, CDR2 YFSETQ. Trimming took 5 bases from V and 2 from J, leaving 13 bases between them. This CDR3 has 14 amino acids. This CDR3 reads CASSLTRLNTEAFF. The CDR3 DNA reads TGCGCCAGCAGTCTTACCAGACTAAACACTGAAGCTTTCTTT.

Worth noting for this clone: Within the sample, other DNA sequences also encode this same CDR3. The rearrangement joins TRBV12-3 or TRBV12-4 to TRBJ2-7; D remains ambiguous. Trimming pared 2 bases from V and 3 bases from J, leaving 8 bases between. The CDR3 sequence is 13 residues long. CDR3 loop: CASSLSQLYEQYF. The CDR3 bases are TGTGCCAGCAGTTTAAGTCAACTCTACGAGCAGTACTTC.

The chain combines TRBV6-5 with TRBJ1-1, with 7 bases identical to TRBD1. The CDR3 covers 15 residues. V lost 5 bases, J lost 0 bases, and 6 bases stayed unmatched. Per the germline V gene, CDR1 is MNHEY and CDR2 is SVGAGI. CDR3 residues: CASSRQGQVNTEAFF. Written as DNA, the CDR3 is TGTGCCAGCAGTCGACAGGGCCAAGTGAACACTGAAGCTTTCTTT.

The chain couples TRBV5-6 to TRBJ2-7; 7 bases align to TRBD1. CDR1 is SGHDT and CDR2 is YYEEEE in the germline V gene. Trimming cost V 0 bases and J 5 bases; bases outside gene matches: 8. The CDR3 spans 15 residues. CDR3 in amino acids: CASSLEWTGVHEQYF. The CDR3, as DNA: TGTGCCAGCAGCTTGGAGTGGACAGGAGTCCACGAGCAGTACTTC.

The chain joins TRBV19 to TRBJ1-2; 7 positions agree with TRBD1. The CDR3 has 13 residues. V dropped 7 bases and J dropped 3; count of bases not matched to a gene: 5. CDR1 is LNHDA and CDR2 is SQIVND in the germline V gene (reference sequence). For the CDR3, the DNA is TGTGCCAGTACCGCGGGACAGTACTATGGCTACACCTTC. Amino acids: CASTAGQYYGYTF.

The chain recombines TRBV18 with TRBJ1-2, with 8 bases fitting TRBD1. From germline, CDR1 is KGHSH and CDR2 LQKENI. V shed 0 bases, J shed 3 bases, and the junction held 3 bases outside the gene matches. This CDR3 is built from 15 residues. The CDR3 DNA reads TGTGCCAGCTCACCACCGCAGGGGGCTTACTATGGCTACACCTTC. It codes for CASSPPQGAYYGYTF.

This clone was detected only a few times. The chain employs TRBV19 and TRBJ2-6, with 7 bases fitting TRBD1. The CDR3 is made up of 18 amino acids. Germline assignment: CDR1 LNHDA and CDR2 SQIVND (reference sequence). V lost 5 bases and J lost 2; bases outside the gene matches: 12. The CDR3 DNA reads as TGTGCCAGTAGTCTTGAAGGTCCCGGACAGGCTGGGGCCAACGTCCTGACTTTC. Protein sequence: CASSLEGPGQAGANVLTF.

The chain has TRBV11-2 and TRBJ1-6, with 9 positions matching TRBD1. The germline V gene encodes CDR1 SGHAT and CDR2 FQNNGV. The CDR3 has 15 amino acids. V lost 1 base and J lost 5; bases outside the gene matches: 0. CDR3 sequence: CASSLGDRDNSPLHF. The CDR3 nucleotides are TGTGCCAGCAGCTTAGGGGACAGGGATAATTCACCCCTCCACTTT.

This chain connects TRBV5-4 to TRBJ2-2; possibly TRBD1 for D (6 bases). The CDR3 spans 15 residues. Trimming took off 4 bases at V and 4 bases at J, with 14 bases between the two ends. CDR1 and CDR2 from the germline V gene are SGHNT and YYREEE (reference sequence). In nucleotides, the CDR3 is TGTGCCAGCAGCCCCGCAGGGGCGGCCACCGGGGAGCTGTTTTTT. Amino acid sequence: CASSPAGAATGELFF.

The chain uses TRBV30 and TRBJ1-1, with D unclear. Trimming pared 3 bases from V and 0 bases from J, leaving 8 bases between. Germline V gives CDR1 GTSNPN, CDR2 SVGIG (reference sequence). The CDR3 sequence is 13 residues long. In nucleotides, the CDR3 is TGTGCCTGGAGCCGGGGAGTGAACACTGAAGCTTTCTTT. Translating gives CAWSRGVNTEAFF.

This chain uses TRBV6-2 or TRBV6-3 with TRBJ2-1, with 7 bases aligning to TRBD2. J lost 0 bases, V lost 1 base, and 9 bases had no gene match. The CDR3 is 18 amino acids. Germline lookup yields CDR1 MNHEY and CDR2 SVGEGT. The CDR3 bases are TGTGCCAGCAGTTACTTAAGCCTAGCGGTCAGCTCCTACAATGAGCAGTTCTTC. Translated, it gives CASSYLSLAVSSYNEQFF.

In the case of this clone: This sample includes further DNA sequences coding for the same CDR3. V and J are TRBV5-6 and TRBJ1-4; D not resolved. Germline-derived CDR1 and CDR2 are SGHDT and YYEEEE. This CDR3 contains 15 residues. V was trimmed by 4 bases and J by 2 bases, leaving 12 bases between them. The CDR3 spells CASSPQGSTNEKLFF. Written as DNA, the CDR3 is TGTGCCAGCAGCCCCCAAGGGAGCACTAATGAAAAACTGTTTTTT.

The chain couples TRBV6-5 to TRBJ2-1; 9 bases line up with TRBD2. The CDR3 covers 15 residues. Trimming removed 2 bases from V and 6 bases from J; junction bases left unmatched: 5. The germline gives CDR1 MNHEY, CDR2 SVGAGI. CDR3 in amino acids: CASSYGGTSLNEQFF. The CDR3, as DNA: TGTGCCAGCAGTTACGGGGGGACTAGCCTCAATGAGCAGTTCTTC.